The 9 T cell receptor beta chains given below trace back to one sample, sequenced in a study of read filtering for tumor transcriptome and immune sequencing (dated by TCRdb to 2018 to 2021). These reads were obtained on an Illumina HiSeq 4000. The Immunoverse kit was used to build TCR libraries from about 430 ng RNA, with molecular barcoded adaptors covering alpha/delta and beta/gamma chains. The raw public reads went through TCRdb reprocessing: fastp at Q25, MiXCR clone calling, in-frame beta chains kept. Each CDR3 protein appears once, grouped with its most common genes and DNA. This sample comprises about 24,000 distinct CDR3 sequences, 20% to 25% of them detected only once. Of the sample, around 49% falls within the top ten clones. Sequenced: a population of CD138-negative cells sorted from bone marrow. The sample's cell subset or site label is to be understood as: bone marrow mononuclear cells depleted of CD138+ plasma/myeloma cells by negative magnetic selection. The receptor source for this set is a donor at least 40 years old with multiple myeloma.

This clonotype was recorded at least ten times. The chain has TRBV15 and TRBJ1-4; 7 nucleotides line up with TRBD1. Trimming took 0 bases from V and 8 from J; bases not matched to a gene: 9. From germline, CDR1 is LNHNV and CDR2 YYDKDF (reference sequence). CDR3 length: 16 amino acids. In DNA form, the CDR3 reads TGTGCCACCAGCAGAGATTCGGAGGGGGCGAGAGAAAAACTGTTTTTT. This translates into CATSRDSEGAREKLFF.

This clonotype was counted at least ten times. V is TRBV5-1 and J is TRBJ2-7; D not certain. V was pared by 0 bases and J by 2 bases, with 9 bases between. Germline V gives CDR1 SGHRS, CDR2 YFSETQ. This CDR3 is built from 14 residues. The CDR3 sequence: CASSLGITTYEQYF. CDR3 bases: TGCGCCAGCAGCTTGGGAATCACCACCTACGAGCAGTACTTC.

At least ten counts were recorded for this clonotype. The chain recombines TRBV5-1 with TRBJ2-2; D unresolved. Per germline, CDR1 SGHRS and CDR2 YFSETQ. The CDR3 has 15 amino acids. Deletions cut 4 bases from V and 0 bases from J, with 10 bases between. This chain's CDR3 is CASSASAANTGELFF. In DNA form, the CDR3 reads TGCGCCAGCAGCGCATCCGCCGCGAACACCGGGGAGCTGTTTTTT. Filled out from reference TRBV5-1 and TRBJ2-2, the complete variable domain reads KAGVTQTPRYLIKTRGQQVTLSCSPISGHRSVSWYQQTPGQGLQFLFEYFSETQRNKGNFPGRFSGRQFSNSRSEMNVSTLELGDSALYLCASSASAANTGELFFGEGSRLTVL.

The chain carries TRBV20-1 and TRBJ2-5; TRBD2 matches 9 bases. The CDR3 covers 14 residues. The germline CDR1 and CDR2 sequences are DFQATT and SNEGSKA (reference sequence). J lost 6 bases, V lost 6 bases, and 11 bases had no gene match. This CDR3 is CSATFSSGVKTQYF. The CDR3 region has the DNA TGCAGTGCGACGTTCTCTAGCGGGGTAAAGACCCAGTACTTC.

This clonotype came up many times. The chain couples TRBV10-2 to TRBJ2-1, with 9 nucleotides matching TRBD2. Germline values: CDR1 WSHSY, CDR2 SAAADI. With 6 bases clipped from V and 0 bases from J, the junction kept 3 bases outside the gene matches. This CDR3 comprises 15 residues. The CDR3: CASRISGGSYNEQFF. In DNA, the CDR3 is TGCGCCAGCAGAATTAGCGGGGGCTCCTACAATGAGCAGTTCTTC.

Regarding this clonotype: Germline and junction disagree at one end, which may indicate a read error. This chain links TRBV2 with TRBJ2-1, with D tentatively TRBD1 (5 bases). Germline V gives CDR1 SNHLY, CDR2 FYNNEI. This CDR3 comprises 14 residues. This CDR3 is CASSVGLTYNGQFF. CDR3 nucleotides: TGTGCCAGCAGTGTGGGGCTGACCTACAATGGGCAGTTCTTC.

This clonotype was seen ten or more times. The chain recombines TRBV5-6 with TRBJ2-2; D tentatively fits TRBD1 or TRBD2 (5 bases each). The CDR3 covers 14 residues. Germline V CDR1 and CDR2: SGHDT, YYEEEE. Trimming pared 3 bases from V and 5 bases from J, leaving 11 bases between. DNA of the CDR3: TGTGCCAGCAGCTGGCGTGGGGGAACCGGGGAGCTGTTTTTT. Protein sequence: CASSWRGGTGELFF.

This clonotype came up many times. The V call is TRBV6-1, the J call TRBJ2-2; TRBD2 matches at 7 bases. The CDR3 consists of 18 residues. Germline V gene lookup returns CDR1 MNHNS and CDR2 SASEGT. Trimming took 2 bases from V and 0 from J; bases not matched to a gene: 9. CDR3 sequence: CASSEFRFAGANTGELFF. The CDR3 DNA reads TGTGCCAGCAGTGAATTCCGGTTTGCGGGGGCGAACACCGGGGAGCTGTTTTTT.

In this sample, this clonotype turned up many times. CDR3 sequence reads: CASSDGLWGTQYF. Here the CDR3 DNA reads TGTGCCAGCAGTGACGGACTCTGGGGGACCCAGTACTTC. The chain employs TRBV6-4 and TRBJ2-5; D might be TRBD2 (5 bases). The V end was cut by 2 bases, the J end by 7 bases, with 11 bases between. The CDR3 is 13 amino acids. Germline CDR1 and CDR2: MRHNA and SNTAGT.